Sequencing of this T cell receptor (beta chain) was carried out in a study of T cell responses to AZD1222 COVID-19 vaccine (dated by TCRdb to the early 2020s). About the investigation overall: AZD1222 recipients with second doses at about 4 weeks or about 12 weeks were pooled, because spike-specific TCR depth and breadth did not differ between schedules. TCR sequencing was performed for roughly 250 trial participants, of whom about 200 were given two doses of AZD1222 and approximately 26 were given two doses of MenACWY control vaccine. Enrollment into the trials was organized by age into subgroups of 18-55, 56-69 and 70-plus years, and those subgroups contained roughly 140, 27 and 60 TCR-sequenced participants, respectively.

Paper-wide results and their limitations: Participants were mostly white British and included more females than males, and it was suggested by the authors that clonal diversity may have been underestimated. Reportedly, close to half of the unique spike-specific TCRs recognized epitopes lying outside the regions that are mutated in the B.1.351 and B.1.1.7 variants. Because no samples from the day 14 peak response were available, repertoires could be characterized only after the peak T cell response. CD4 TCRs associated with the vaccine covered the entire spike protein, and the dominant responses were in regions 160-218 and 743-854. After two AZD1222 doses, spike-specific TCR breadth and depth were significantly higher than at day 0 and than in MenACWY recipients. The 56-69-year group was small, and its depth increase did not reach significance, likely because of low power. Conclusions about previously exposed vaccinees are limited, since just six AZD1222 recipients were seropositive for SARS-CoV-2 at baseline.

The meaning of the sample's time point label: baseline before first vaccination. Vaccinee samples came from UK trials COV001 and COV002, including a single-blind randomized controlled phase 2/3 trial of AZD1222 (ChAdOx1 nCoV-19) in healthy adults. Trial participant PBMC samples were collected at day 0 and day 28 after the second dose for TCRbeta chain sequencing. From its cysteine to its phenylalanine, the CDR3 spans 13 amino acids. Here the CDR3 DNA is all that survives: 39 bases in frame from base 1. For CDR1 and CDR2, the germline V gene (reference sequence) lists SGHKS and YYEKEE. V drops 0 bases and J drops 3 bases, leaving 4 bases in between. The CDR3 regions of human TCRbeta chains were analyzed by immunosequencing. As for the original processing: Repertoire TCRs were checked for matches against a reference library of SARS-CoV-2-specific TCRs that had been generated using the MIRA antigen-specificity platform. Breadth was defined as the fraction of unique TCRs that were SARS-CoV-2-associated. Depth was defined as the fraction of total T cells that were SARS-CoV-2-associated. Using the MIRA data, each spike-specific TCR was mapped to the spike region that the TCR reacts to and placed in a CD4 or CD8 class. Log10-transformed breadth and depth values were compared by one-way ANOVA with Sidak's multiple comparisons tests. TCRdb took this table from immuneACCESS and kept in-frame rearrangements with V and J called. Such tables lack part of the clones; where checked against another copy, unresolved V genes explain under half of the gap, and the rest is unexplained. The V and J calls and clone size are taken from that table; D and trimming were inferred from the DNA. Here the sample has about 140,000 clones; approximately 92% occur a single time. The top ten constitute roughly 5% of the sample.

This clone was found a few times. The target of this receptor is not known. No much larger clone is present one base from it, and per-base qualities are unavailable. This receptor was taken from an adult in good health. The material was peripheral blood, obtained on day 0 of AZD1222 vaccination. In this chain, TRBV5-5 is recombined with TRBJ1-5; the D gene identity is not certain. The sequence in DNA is TGTGCCAGCAGCTTGGGTCCCAATCAGCCCCAGCATTTT. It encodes CASSLGPNQPQHF.